Described below is a single T cell receptor (beta chain) sequence and its context. The sample belongs to a study of cytomegalovirus exposure and HLA in healthy donors. Clones were read by immunoSEQ multiplex PCR, and TCRdb kept only the in-frame ones, dropping some. Seen here are under 400,000 clones, 86% observed once, and the top ten hold around 0.8%. The J segment lost 2 bases and the V segment lost 7 bases, leaving 7 bases of the junction unmatched. Germline V gives CDR1 MNHEY, CDR2 SMNVEV (reference sequence). The CDR3 runs 14 residues. Specimen: PBMCs. The chain employs TRBV27 and TRBJ2-7; 8 nucleotides align to TRBD2. This clonotype was obtained from a woman aged 18-30 years in good health and CMV-seronegative. CDR3 DNA sequence: TGTGCCAGCAAGGTTGCGGGGGGAACCTACGAGCAGTACTTC. Protein sequence: CASKVAGGTYEQYF.